This T cell receptor (beta chain) was found in a study of beta chain features in type 1 diabetes. Study overall: Researchers looked at about 110 million sorted cells across all samples. General study findings and limits: In all four CD4+ subsets, TCRB CDR3 length was significantly, moderately reduced in type 1 diabetes.

In this sample, this clone turned up once. Its antigen remains unidentified. The germline CDR1 and CDR2 sequences are SQVTM and ANQGSEA. V was clipped by 7 bases and J by 7 bases, with 20 bases between them. The CDR3 spans 14 residues. Sequencing targeted expressed TCRB transcripts, as all isolated RNA had been reverse transcribed. Sequencing used immunoSEQ multiplex PCR; TCRdb keeps in-frame clones, though not all of them. Seen here are approximately 43,000 clones, approximately 60% observed once, and the top ten hold approximately 1.6%. Sequencing used Tregs from blood. The source of this sequence is a man aged 25-45 years with type 1 diabetes. Some clones in this sample may be carry-over from other donors' samples. The rearrangement joins TRBV29-1 to TRBJ2-1; possibly TRBD2 for D (7 bases). The DNA for the CDR3 is TGCAGCGGGGGGATGGGGGGGACACAGAATGAGCAGTTCTTC. Protein: CSGGMGGTQNEQFF.